These 9 T cell receptor beta chains were sequenced from one sample in a study of T cell repertoires in cytomegalovirus infection. No antigen is known for these receptors. TCRdb re-analysed the reads in MiXCR, keeping a single row per CDR3 protein. In the table there are some 320,000 distinct CDR3 sequences, 25% to 30% of which are singletons. This specimen was cultured PBMCs, taken from culture after CMV antigen stimulation. These receptors all come from a human donor in good health (CMV status not recorded). Some clones in this sample may be carry-over from other donors' samples.

The chain is built from TRBV5-1 and TRBJ1-1, with TRBD1 identical over 8 bases. The length of the CDR3 is 15 residues. The germline V gene encodes CDR1 SGHRS and CDR2 YFSETQ. The V gene end was trimmed by 4 bases and the J gene end by 1 base; junction bases not matched to a gene: 6. The CDR3 reads CASSHRTGKNTEAFF. CDR3 DNA: TGCGCCAGCAGCCATCGGACAGGGAAGAACACTGAAGCTTTCTTT.

The genes are TRBV20-1 and TRBJ1-5; D is perhaps TRBD1 (5 bases). The length of the CDR3 is 13 residues. V was shortened by 3 bases and J by 3 bases, with 9 bases between the two germline ends. Germline V gene sequence: CDR1 DFQATT, CDR2 SNEGSKA (reference sequence). CDR3 DNA sequence: TGCAGTGCTAGGGCAGGGCCCAATCAGCCCCAGCATTTT. It encodes CSARAGPNQPQHF.

The chain recombines TRBV7-2 with TRBJ1-2, with a possible D match to TRBD1 (5 bases). CDR1 SGHTA and CDR2 FQGNSA come from the germline V gene. Deletions cut 3 bases from V and 7 bases from J, with 9 bases between. The CDR3 sequence is 12 residues long. This chain's CDR3 is CASSFEGPGYTF. The CDR3 nucleotides are TGTGCCAGCAGCTTTGAGGGGCCTGGCTACACCTTC.

The rearrangement joins TRBV7-2 to TRBJ1-3; no reliable D call. The CDR3 runs to 16 residues. V was pared by 5 bases and J by 0 bases, with 14 bases between. Germline loops: CDR1 SGHTA, CDR2 FQGNSA. CDR3 nucleotides: TGTGCCAGCAGCCTTGAGATCCTACGCTCTGGAAACACCATATATTTT. Translation gives CASSLEILRSGNTIYF.

In its sample, this clonotype was seen a few times. The CDR3 sequence is CASSLGALLNYGYTF. CDR3 DNA sequence: TGTGCCAGCAGTTTGGGGGCGCTCCTTAACTATGGCTACACCTTC. The chain carries TRBV28 and TRBJ1-2; D may be TRBD1 (6 bases). Looked up from germline, CDR1 is MDHEN and CDR2 is SYDVKM. The length of the CDR3 is 15 residues. Trimming shortened V by 3 bases and J by 1 base, and 12 bases separated the two germline ends.

This clonotype appeared many times. The rearrangement joins TRBV7-2 to TRBJ2-7, with 10 bases fitting TRBD2. The CDR3 contains 18 residues. CDR1 and CDR2 (germline): SGHTA, FQGNSA. V gave up 5 bases and J gave up 0 bases; unmatched junction bases: 13. In nucleotides, the CDR3 is TGTGCCAGCAGCCTTACGGTGGCTAGCGGGAGTAACTCCTACGAGCAGTACTTC. Translation: CASSLTVASGSNSYEQYF.

This chain uses TRBV12-3 or TRBV12-4 with TRBJ2-6; possibly TRBD1 for D (6 bases). The CDR3 contains 15 residues. The V end was cut by 4 bases, the J end by 3 bases, with 10 bases between. CDR3 sequence (DNA): TGTGCCAGCAGTTCCAGGGGTCGTGGGGCCAACGTCCTGACTTTC. The encoded protein is CASSSRGRGANVLTF.

The chain employs TRBV19 and TRBJ1-1, with unresolved D. CDR3 size: 14 residues. Trimming left V 4 bases short and J 0 bases short, with 9 bases between. Germline V CDR1 and CDR2: LNHDA, SQIVND (reference sequence). CDR3 DNA: TGTGCCAGTAGTAGCGAGCTGATGAACACTGAAGCTTTCTTT. Protein product: CASSSELMNTEAFF.

The chain joins TRBV18 to TRBJ1-3, with D possibly matching TRBD1 (6 bases). This CDR3 region has 15 residues. Germline CDR1 reads KGHSH; CDR2 reads LQKENI. Between the trimmed V and J ends, which lost 3 bases and 1 base, there was a span of 10 bases. The CDR3 is CASSPRGHSGNTIYF. The CDR3 DNA sequence: TGTGCCAGCTCACCTAGGGGACATTCTGGAAACACCATATATTTT.